One sample yielded the 22 T cell receptor beta chains listed below, sequenced in a study of graft-versus-host responses after intestinal transplantation (dated by TCRdb to 2020 to 2022). What this sample's time point label stands for: cells obtained before transplantation from donor or recipient. The library was produced with the immunoSEQ multiplex PCR assay. TCRdb carries this immuneACCESS record with in-frame sequences only. Its versions omit some clonotypes, under half of them owing to an unresolved V gene in the studies checked, with the rest unexplained. The sample records 6,500 to 7,500 clones, roughly 29% of which are singletons. Approximately 4% of the sample is held by the ten biggest clonotypes. Sequenced material: alloreactive CD4+ T cells from a mixed lymphocyte reaction culture, taken before transplantation. According to the study, the label for this sample's cell subset or site signals: CFSE-low proliferating T cells sorted from roughly six-day pre-transplant mixed lymphocyte reaction (GvH or HvG direction). Receptors were obtained from a human patient who was an organ donor for intestinal transplantation.

CDR3 nucleotide sequence: TGTGCCAGCAGCCAAGATCCGAGCGGGGGGGGCCGAGAGACCCAGTACTTC. The encoded protein is CASSQDPSGGGRETQYF. V is TRBV4-2 and J is TRBJ2-5; TRBD2 matches at 10 bases. Trimming at V came to 0 bases and at J to 4 bases, leaving 8 bases not matched to a gene. Germline CDR1 reads LGHNA; CDR2 reads YNFKEQ. The CDR3 runs 17 residues.

This clone has only a few counts. The chain recombines TRBV4-3 with TRBJ2-5; the D gene is possibly TRBD2 (7 bases). Germline lookup yields CDR1 LGHNA and CDR2 YSLEER. V lost 0 bases to trimming and J lost 8 bases, with 13 bases between them. The CDR3 length is 14 residues. In nucleotides, the CDR3 is TGCGCCAGCAGCCAAGATCGGGGGGCAGTCACCCAGTACTTC. Translating it yields CASSQDRGAVTQYF.

V and J are TRBV4-1 and TRBJ2-2; 8 bases align to TRBD2. Germline trimming cut 4 bases from V and 4 bases from J; bases unmatched to any gene: 11. CDR1 is MGHRA, CDR2 YSYEKL, per germline. This CDR3 has 17 amino acids. The CDR3 DNA sequence: TGCGCCAGCAGCCTCATCACGAGCGGGGGATCCACCGGGGAGCTGTTTTTT. Protein sequence: CASSLITSGGSTGELFF.

The CDR3 nucleotides read TGTGCCAGCAGCCCAAGCAGGATCTACAATGAGCAGTTCTTC. Its protein product is CASSPSRIYNEQFF. The rearrangement links TRBV5-8 to TRBJ2-1; no clear D. Per the germline V gene, CDR1 is SGHTS and CDR2 is YDEGEE. The CDR3 extends over 14 amino acids. The V gene lost 4 bases and the J gene lost 3 bases, with 11 bases spanning the gap.

J is TRBJ2-2 and V is TRBV2; possibly TRBD1 for D (5 bases). Germline V gives CDR1 SNHLY, CDR2 FYNNEI. CDR3 length: 13 residues. V was cut by 8 bases and J by 6 bases, with 13 bases left in between. CDR3 bases: TGTGCCAGCGGGGCCCAGGGCGCCGGGGAGCTGTTTTTT. Translation gives CASGAQGAGELFF. Filled out from reference TRBV2 and TRBJ2-2, the complete variable domain reads EPEVTQTPSHQVTQMGQEVILRCVPISNHLYFYWYRQILGQKVEFLVSFYNNEISEKSEIFDDQFSVERPDGSNFTLKIRSTKLEDSAMYFCASGAQGAGELFFGEGSRLTVL.

The J gene is TRBJ2-3, the V gene TRBV6-4; D might be TRBD2 (5 bases). Germline CDR1 MRHNA, CDR2 SNTAGT. The CDR3 consists of 15 residues. Trimming shortened V by 3 bases and J by 4 bases, and 14 bases separated the two germline ends. The chain's CDR3 is CASSERGQVPDTQYF. DNA for the CDR3: TGTGCCAGCAGTGAAAGAGGGCAGGTCCCAGATACGCAGTATTTT.

The chain recombines TRBV7-9 with TRBJ2-5; D uncertain. V lost 3 bases and J 5 bases, leaving 13 bases between the germline ends. The V gene's germline CDR1 is SEHNR and CDR2 FQNEAQ (reference sequence). CDR3 length: 14 amino acids. The CDR3 spells CASSFTQARETQYF. In DNA form, the CDR3 reads TGTGCCAGCAGCTTCACCCAGGCCCGGGAGACCCAGTACTTC.

This clone was picked up a small number of times. This sequence joins TRBV6-5 and TRBJ1-2; no reliable D call. This CDR3 has 13 residues. Germline V gives CDR1 MNHEY, CDR2 SVGAGI. Trimming shortened V by 3 bases and J by 3 bases, and 8 bases separated the two germline ends. The CDR3 loop is CASSYRGYYGYTF. The CDR3, as DNA: TGTGCCAGCAGTTATCGCGGATACTATGGCTACACCTTC.

This clone was observed a few times. The V call is TRBV19, the J call TRBJ2-3; 10 nucleotides agree with TRBD1. Trimming removed 6 bases from V and 5 bases from J; junction bases left unmatched: 11. This CDR3 region has 16 residues. Germline assignment: CDR1 LNHDA and CDR2 SQIVND (reference sequence). DNA of the CDR3: TGTGCCAGTAGGCGTAAGGGACAGGGGTGGGGAGATACGCAGTATTTT. Protein: CASRRKGQGWGDTQYF.

This clone was observed a few times. CDR3 in DNA: TGTGCCAGCAGTGACAGGGGAAACACCATATATTTT. The encoded protein is CASSDRGNTIYF. This sequence joins TRBV2 and TRBJ1-3; D unclear. Germline-derived CDR1 and CDR2 are SNHLY and FYNNEI. The V end lost 3 bases, the J end lost 4 bases, and 4 bases lay between the germline ends. This CDR3 spans 12 amino acids.

This clone was seen a handful of times. The chain employs TRBV6-1 and TRBJ2-3, with D possibly TRBD2 on 6 matching bases. Germline lookup yields CDR1 MNHNS and CDR2 SASEGT. Deletions cut 3 bases from V and 2 bases from J, with 24 bases between. This CDR3 region has 19 residues. This chain's CDR3 is CASSDGGIDRPPYTDTQYF. The DNA of the CDR3 is TGTGCCAGCAGTGATGGGGGGATCGACCGGCCTCCCTACACAGATACGCAGTATTTT.

CDR3: CASSPTTNTEAFF. CDR3 coding DNA: TGTGCCAGCAGCCCGACAACGAACACTGAAGCTTTCTTT. The chain employs TRBV7-3 and TRBJ1-1; D gene ambiguous. Germline lookup yields CDR1 SGHTA and CDR2 FQGTGA. V was shortened by 5 bases and J by 1 base, with 8 bases between the two germline ends. CDR3 length: 13 amino acids.

The chain combines TRBV2 with TRBJ1-6, with TRBD1 identical over 7 bases. The CDR3 spans 15 residues. The ends lost 1 base at V and 8 bases at J; junction bases unmatched: 5. The germline V gene has CDR1 SNHLY and CDR2 FYNNEI. This CDR3 reads CASSEGQGRDSPLHF. DNA for the CDR3: TGTGCCAGCAGTGAAGGACAGGGAAGGGATTCACCCCTCCACTTT.

Only a few counts were recorded for this clone. This rearrangement joins TRBV5-1 to TRBJ2-1, with D maybe TRBD2 (7 bases). The germline V gene encodes CDR1 SGHRS and CDR2 YFSETQ. Trimming took 2 bases from V and 6 from J, leaving 18 bases between them. This CDR3 contains 16 residues. The chain's CDR3 is CASSFVERGASNEQFF. In nucleotides, the CDR3 is TGCGCCAGCAGCTTTGTTGAACGGGGGGCAAGCAATGAGCAGTTCTTC.

The CDR3 DNA follows: TGTGCCAGCAGCTTAGGAGCGGGGGGCAGGGAGACCCAGTACTTC. Amino acid sequence: CASSLGAGGRETQYF. The rearrangement joins TRBV7-3 to TRBJ2-5, with TRBD2 matching over 9 bases. Germline V CDR1 and CDR2: SGHTA, FQGTGA. Germline trimming cut 2 bases from V and 5 bases from J; bases unmatched to any gene: 6. The CDR3 consists of 15 residues.

This clone is deemed medium-sized. This chain connects TRBV15 to TRBJ2-5; D remains ambiguous. The V gene lost 0 bases and the J gene lost 1 base, with 6 bases spanning the gap. The CDR3 has 14 residues. Germline loops: CDR1 LNHNV, CDR2 YYDKDF (reference sequence). The CDR3 reads CATSRDRSQETQYF. Here the CDR3 DNA reads TGTGCCACCAGCAGAGATCGCAGCCAAGAGACCCAGTACTTC.

This clone is large. The chain carries TRBV2 and TRBJ1-1; 10 bases match TRBD1. The CDR3 is 15 amino acids. The V gene end was trimmed by 6 bases and the J gene end by 4 bases; junction bases not matched to a gene: 8. Germline V gene lookup returns CDR1 SNHLY and CDR2 FYNNEI. The CDR3 here is CASSLRDRGATEAFF. In DNA form, the CDR3 reads TGTGCCAGCAGCCTCCGGGACAGGGGAGCCACTGAAGCTTTCTTT.

This clone is medium-sized (0.01 to 0.1%). The J gene is TRBJ2-3, the V gene TRBV9, with D maybe TRBD2 (6 bases). There are 15 residues in the CDR3. Germline loops: CDR1 SGDLS, CDR2 YYNGEE. V lost 6 bases and J lost 4, with 18 bases in between. The CDR3 DNA reads TGTGCCAGCACCGAGACTAGATCAGGGCCAGATACGCAGTATTTT. Translation gives CASTETRSGPDTQYF.

The sample holds a few counts of this clone. The J gene is TRBJ2-3, the V gene TRBV11-3, with D possibly being TRBD2 (7 bases). Germline CDR1 reads SGHNT; CDR2 reads YENEEA. The CDR3 is 14 amino acids. V was trimmed by 8 bases and J by 5 bases, leaving 17 bases between them. DNA for the CDR3: TGTGCCAGCGGATTGGGGGGGCTAGTAGATACGCAGTATTTT. As protein: CASGLGGLVDTQYF.

The chain employs TRBV5-1 and TRBJ2-3, with TRBD1 as a possible D gene (5 bases). Germline V CDR1 and CDR2: SGHRS, YFSETQ. The CDR3 runs 14 residues. Trimming removed 0 bases from V and 1 base from J, with 6 bases in between. The CDR3 sequence: CASSLGGGTDTQYF. CDR3 DNA: TGCGCCAGCAGCTTGGGGGGCGGCACAGATACGCAGTATTTT.

CDR3 protein: CSSSGSNANTGELFF. In DNA, the CDR3 is TGTTCGAGTAGCGGTAGTAACGCGAACACCGGGGAGCTGTTTTTT. The chain combines TRBV7-2 with TRBJ2-2; TRBD2 might be the D (6 bases). The CDR3 has 15 amino acids. The germline V gene has CDR1 SGHTA and CDR2 FQGNSA.

This clone has more than one count but fewer than ten. The J gene is TRBJ1-1, the V gene TRBV7-8, with D uncertain. CDR1 is SGHVS and CDR2 is FQNEAQ in the germline V gene. With 5 bases removed from V and 3 bases from J, the gap between germline ends came to 13 bases. The CDR3 totals 14 residues. The CDR3 DNA reads TGTGCCAGCAGCCAAATCCCCACAGACACTGAAGCTTTCTTT. Protein: CASSQIPTDTEAFF.